The present entry profiles one T cell receptor (beta chain) with its context. Its antigen is undetermined. Original handling: ImmunoSEQ sequences covered only the junction and lacked quality scores; filtering therefore differed. The protocol was immunoSEQ multiplex PCR, while the TCRdb copy is restricted to in-frame clones and leaves out a portion. V and J calls and clone size are as listed in that table; D and trimming were resolved from the DNA. The table shows some 1 million clones, with 60% to 80% occurring only once. These data belong to a study of shared clonotypes between healthy human individuals. The study's findings and limits: What limited the represented genetic and exposure-history diversity was the small number of donors. Some clonotypes were shared by all four sorted-subset donors, while others were not shared. The non-shared ones had lower generation probabilities than the shared ones.

Germline V CDR1 and CDR2: KGHSH, LQKENI. Trimming took 3 bases from V and 7 from J, leaving 13 bases between them. This CDR3 is 14 amino acids long. Input material: memory CD4+ T cells sorted from blood. Stated subset: CD45RA-negative fraction. The chain carries TRBV18 and TRBJ2-1; no clear D. This sequence was found in a man younger than 35 in good health. The CDR3 coding sequence is TGTGCCAGCTCACCGGGTGTGAGGTGGAATGAGCAGTTCTTC. Its translation: CASSPGVRWNEQFF.